The rows below give T cell receptor beta chains drawn from one sample of a study of cytomegalovirus exposure and HLA in healthy donors. The table came from immunoSEQ multiplex PCR; TCRdb's copy has only in-frame clones and leaves some out. The profile shows approximately 37,000 clones, roughly 82% of them singletons. Sequences were obtained from PBMCs. Receptor source: a woman aged 18 to 35 in good health and CMV-seropositive. The CDR3 runs from the conserved cysteine through the conserved F or W. D genes are given only for firm matches. A clone size is listed for some rows: how often the clone was seen (once, few, many), or a class if it is expanded.

cdr3_aa cdr3_nt v_call cdr3_length clone_size d_call j_call
CASSRTTQGTGELFF TGTGCCAGCAGCCGCACCACACAGGGTACCGGGGAGCTGTTTTTT TRBV7-9 15 . . TRBJ2-2
CASSLGPRGQYGYTF TGCGCCAGCAGCCTGGGCCCCAGGGGGCAATATGGCTACACCTTC TRBV4-1 15 . TRBD1 TRBJ1-2
CASQGLYNEQFF TGTGCCAGCCAGGGGTTGTACAATGAGCAGTTCTTC TRBV6-5 12 . . TRBJ2-1
CASSTDTGELFF TGTGCCAGCAGTACAGACACCGGGGAGCTGTTTTTT TRBV2 12 once . TRBJ2-2
CASSRRVDDEKLFF TGTGCCAGCAGTCGGAGGGTGGATGATGAAAAACTGTTTTTT TRBV27 14 . . TRBJ1-4
CASTKGVSSYEQYF TGTGCCAGCACGAAGGGGGTAAGCTCCTACGAGCAGTACTTC TRBV28 14 . . TRBJ2-7
CASSMGGRISYGYTF TGTGCCAGCAGTATGGGGGGACGGATCTCCTATGGCTACACCTTC TRBV27 15 . . TRBJ1-2
CASSLGPDTQYF TGTGCCAGCAGCTTGGGGCCAGATACGCAGTATTTT TRBV7-9 12 . . TRBJ2-3
CASSFRGRRGTTDTQYF TGTGCCAGCAGCTTTAGGGGGCGCCGGGGAACTACAGATACGCAGTATTTT TRBV7-2 17 once TRBD1 TRBJ2-3
CASRKTGDPLWVANVLTF TGTGCCAGCAGGAAGACAGGAGATCCTCTCTGGGTGGCCAACGTCCTGACTTTC TRBV2 18 . . TRBJ2-6
CASSASGLAVYQETQYF TGTGCCAGCAGTGCCTCCGGACTAGCAGTGTACCAAGAGACCCAGTACTTC TRBV6-4 17 . TRBD2 TRBJ2-5
CASSLLGGQETQYF TGTGCCAGCAGCTTGCTCGGGGGCCAAGAGACCCAGTACTTC TRBV9 14 . . TRBJ2-5
CASSLVASGSSNEQFF TGTGCCAGCAGCTTAGTAGCTAGCGGGAGTAGCAATGAGCAGTTCTTC TRBV7-2 16 . TRBD2 TRBJ2-1
CASSDPGVNTEAFF TGTGCCAGCAGTGACCCAGGGGTAAACACTGAAGCTTTCTTT TRBV25-1 14 . . TRBJ1-1
CASSLLGGGGALETQYF TGTGCCAGCAGCTTATTGGGTGGCGGGGGGGCCCTAGAGACCCAGTACTTC TRBV7-2 17 once TRBD2 TRBJ2-5
CASSKWLAGYEQYF TGTGCCAGCAGCAAATGGCTAGCGGGGTACGAGCAGTACTTC TRBV21-1 14 once . TRBJ2-7
CASSGTGKSEAFF TGTGCCAGTAGCGGGACAGGGAAGAGTGAAGCTTTCTTT TRBV19 13 . TRBD1 TRBJ1-1
CASSQDLFVQRKVTDTQYF TGTGCCAGCAGCCAAGATCTCTTCGTACAGCGGAAAGTCACAGATACGCAGTATTTT TRBV14 19 few . TRBJ2-3
CASSFDRGRYEQYF TGTGCCAGCAGTTTCGACAGGGGGCGATACGAGCAGTACTTC TRBV27 14 . TRBD1 TRBJ2-7
CASSARTSGRALAGETQYF TGTGCCAGCAGTGCCCGGACTAGCGGGAGGGCATTGGCGGGGGAGACCCAGTACTTC TRBV6-1 19 . TRBD2 TRBJ2-5
CASSPGISSYEQYF TGTGCCAGCAGCCCAGGCATCAGCTCCTACGAGCAGTACTTC TRBV5-8 14 . . TRBJ2-7
CASTKSGELFF TGCGCCAGCACTAAGTCCGGGGAGCTGTTTTTT TRBV5-1 11 few . TRBJ2-2
CAWSMTGDATNEKLFF TGTGCCTGGAGTATGACAGGGGATGCAACTAATGAAAAACTGTTTTTT TRBV30 16 . TRBD1 TRBJ1-4
CASSLVGQGVTNEKLFF TGTGCCAGCAGCTTAGTTGGACAGGGGGTAACTAATGAAAAACTGTTTTTT TRBV7-9 17 . TRBD1 TRBJ1-4
CASSQVRETQYF TGCGCCAGCAGCCAAGTGAGAGAGACCCAGTACTTC TRBV4-1 12 . . TRBJ2-5
CAGRIGSSSYEQYF TGTGCCGGGAGAATTGGGAGCAGCTCCTACGAGCAGTACTTC TRBV30 14 . . TRBJ2-7
CASSGGTVYGYTF TGTGCCAGCAGCGGGGGGACAGTCTATGGCTACACCTTC TRBV5-4 13 . TRBD1 TRBJ1-2
CASSGEYEQYF TGTGCCAGCAGTGGAGAGTACGAGCAGTACTTC TRBV2 11 once . TRBJ2-7
CASSLRRDEKLFF TGTGCCAGCTCACTTCGTCGTGATGAAAAACTGTTTTTT TRBV18 13 . . TRBJ1-4
CASNTPVRATDTQYF TGTGCCAGCAACACCCCTGTGAGGGCCACAGATACGCAGTATTTT TRBV7-9 15 . . TRBJ2-3
CASSQRGRGTNEKLFF TGTGCCAGCAGCCAACGCGGCAGGGGAACTAATGAAAAACTGTTTTTT TRBV28 16 . . TRBJ1-4
CASGDGLSGVGLTEAFF TGTGCTAGTGGGGATGGGCTCTCGGGGGTTGGATTGACTGAAGCTTTCTTT TRBV12-5 17 . . TRBJ1-1
CAWNEGENQPQHF TGTGCCTGGAATGAGGGAGAGAATCAGCCCCAGCATTTT TRBV30 13 once . TRBJ1-5
CASSATGDPNQPQHF TGTGCCAGCAGCGCCACAGGGGACCCCAATCAGCCCCAGCATTTT TRBV9 15 few TRBD1 TRBJ1-5
CASRDRDYKNTIYF TGTGCCAGCAGGGACCGAGACTACAAAAACACCATATATTTT TRBV6-1 14 . . TRBJ1-3
CMGSGGARNEQFF TGCATGGGTAGCGGAGGAGCCCGCAATGAGCAGTTCTTC TRBV29-1 13 . . TRBJ2-1
CASSLPGRGTGELFF TGTGCCAGCAGCTTACCAGGTCGGGGCACCGGGGAGCTGTTTTTT TRBV5-8 15 . . TRBJ2-2
CASSQDLLTDGNTIYF TGCGCCAGCAGCCAAGATCTTTTAACAGATGGAAACACCATATATTTT TRBV4-3 16 . . TRBJ1-3
CASSFRRTSGDQETQYF TGTGCCAGCAGTTTTCGGAGAACTAGCGGGGACCAAGAGACCCAGTACTTC TRBV27 17 . TRBD2 TRBJ2-5
CASSYPGQGSRELFF TGTGCCAGCAGTTACCCTGGACAGGGATCTCGGGAGCTGTTTTTT TRBV6-5 15 . TRBD1 TRBJ2-2
CASGLIMGLAGEGRTYNEQFF TGTGCTAGTGGTTTGATAATGGGCTTAGCGGGGGAAGGGAGAACCTACAATGAGCAGTTCTTC TRBV12-5 21 . TRBD2 TRBJ2-1
CATRQGSVLETQYF TGTGCCACCCGTCAGGGAAGCGTATTAGAGACCCAGTACTTC TRBV2 14 . . TRBJ2-5
CAISDRDRGRNEQFF TGTGCCATCAGTGATAGGGACAGGGGGCGGAATGAGCAGTTCTTC TRBV10-3 15 . TRBD1 TRBJ2-1
CASSLAGTTNTGELFF TGCGCCAGCAGCTTGGCCGGGACAACGAACACCGGGGAGCTGTTTTTT TRBV5-1 16 . . TRBJ2-2
CASSLEGGTGTEAFF TGTGCCAGCAGCTTAGAGGGGGGGACTGGGACTGAAGCTTTCTTT TRBV7-2 15 . . TRBJ1-1
CASSQMATGGLGTDTQYF TGTGCCAGCAGCCAGATGGCCACCGGGGGGTTGGGCACAGATACGCAGTATTTT TRBV5-4 18 . TRBD2 TRBJ2-3